Included here is one T cell receptor (beta chain) sequence, with context. Its specificity is not known. TCRdb's table, derived via immunoSEQ multiplex PCR, lists solely in-frame clones and lacks some. The sample includes 95,000 or so clones, less than 90% of them seen just once. This sample was included in a study of T cell responses to AZD1222 COVID-19 vaccine. The study, taken as a whole, reports: Vaccination with two AZD1222 doses was followed by a rise in Spike-specific TCR breadth and depth. Clonal diversity was possibly underestimated; the donors were predominantly white British and more often female. Repertoires were obtained only post-peak T cell response.

V was shortened by 5 bases and J by 1 base, with 5 bases between the two germline ends. This CDR3 comprises 13 residues. CDR1 SGHTA and CDR2 FQGNSA come from the germline V gene. The sample in question was peripheral blood, obtained on day 0 of AZD1222 vaccination. This chain links TRBV7-2 with TRBJ2-2; D is unresolved. The clonotype comes from an adult in good health. The CDR3 region has the DNA TGTGCCAGCAGCAACAGGAACACCGGGGAGCTGTTTTTT. Its protein is CASSNRNTGELFF. Full variable domain (remainder filled in from reference TRBV7-2 and TRBJ2-2): GAGVSQSPSNKVTEKGKDVELRCDPISGHTALYWYRQSLGQGLEFLIYFQGNSAPDKSGLPSDRFSAERTGGSVSTLTIQRTQQEDSAVYLCASSNRNTGELFFGEGSRLTVL.